Listed below are T cell receptor beta chains from one sample, sequenced in a study of response to subunit inactivated influenza vaccine. MiXCR, applied by TCRdb to the RT-PCR reads, yields one record per CDR3 protein. The sample includes about 530,000 distinct CDR3 sequences, approximately 12% of them seen just once. The sequences come from PBMCs from blood, collected on the day of vaccination. The receptors come from a man aged 45-65 years who received an inactivated influenza vaccine. The CDR3 runs from the conserved cysteine through the conserved F or W. The D gene is left open where the match is weak. The size of a clone is reported for some rows only, either as once, few or many, or as a class for expanded clones.

clone_size	d_call	cdr3_length	v_call	j_call	cdr3_aa	cdr3_nt
NA	NA	14	TRBV6-5	TRBJ1-4	CASSYREPNEKLFF	TGTGCCAGCAGTTACAGGGAGCCTAATGAAAAACTGTTTTTT
few	TRBD2	17	TRBV5-1	TRBJ2-3	CASSHPGLAGETDTQYF	TGCGCCAGCAGTCATCCGGGACTAGCGGGGGAGACAGATACGCAGTATTTT
many	NA	17	TRBV7-2	TRBJ2-7	CASSLAQYGLLTYEQYF	TGTGCCAGCAGCTTAGCGCAGTATGGACTATTGACCTACGAGCAGTACTTC
NA	NA	14	TRBV20-1	TRBJ2-1	CSAPDGGSYNEQFF	TGCAGTGCCCCGGACGGGGGCTCCTACAATGAGCAGTTCTTC
few	NA	16	TRBV10-3	TRBJ2-7	CAISESQKPGAYEQYF	TGTGCCATCAGTGAGTCCCAAAAACCGGGAGCCTACGAGCAGTACTTC
NA	NA	13	TRBV10-2	TRBJ1-1	CASSVRGWTEAFF	TGCGCCAGCAGTGTGCGGGGCTGGACTGAAGCTTTCTTT
few	TRBD1	12	TRBV30	TRBJ1-2	CAWSVQGYGYTF	TGTGCCTGGAGTGTACAGGGGTATGGCTACACCTTC
few	TRBD2	16	TRBV20-1	TRBJ2-2	CSASGEAGWNTGELFF	TGCAGTGCTTCGGGGGAAGCGGGATGGAACACCGGGGAGCTGTTTTTT
NA	TRBD2	17	TRBV20-1	TRBJ2-1	CSAPGTSGRLSYNEHFF	TGCAGTGCTCCCGGGACTAGCGGGAGGCTATCCTACAATGAGCACTTCTTC
NA	NA	14	TRBV12-3/TRBV12-4	TRBJ2-1	CASSPADRNNEQFF	TGTGCCAGCAGTCCTGCCGACAGGAACAATGAGCAGTTCTTC
few	NA	19	TRBV3-1	TRBJ2-3	CASSPKSRLSLGHTDTQYF	TGTGCCAGCAGCCCGAAGTCGCGGCTCTCCCTAGGGCACACAGATACGCAGTATTTT
few	NA	15	TRBV21-1	TRBJ2-5	CASSKGGTGSQTQYF	TGTGCCAGCAGCAAAGGAGGGACAGGAAGCCAGACCCAGTACTTC
few	TRBD1	16	TRBV28	TRBJ2-5	CASRDLRGQILGSQYF	TGTGCCAGCAGGGACCTCAGGGGGCAGATTTTGGGGTCCCAGTACTTC
few	NA	11	TRBV12-3/TRBV12-4	TRBJ2-3	CASSDGPTQYF	TGTGCCAGCAGTGACGGCCCTACGCAGTATTTT
NA	TRBD1	14	TRBV19	TRBJ2-2	CASDLGGSTGELFF	TGTGCCAGCGATTTAGGGGGCAGCACCGGGGAGCTGTTTTTT
few	NA	13	TRBV20-1	TRBJ2-5	CSAIRGIGETQYF	TGCAGTGCTATAAGGGGGATTGGGGAGACCCAGTACTTC
NA	NA	17	TRBV7-9	TRBJ2-1	CASSYPPGHRGHNEQFF	TGTGCCAGCAGCTACCCTCCGGGCCACCGGGGTCACAATGAGCAGTTCTTC
few	TRBD2	17	TRBV15	TRBJ2-1	CATSRTVRGLAGNEQFF	TGTGCCACCAGCAGAACCGTCAGGGGACTAGCAGGGAATGAGCAGTTCTTC
NA	TRBD2	14	TRBV4-1	TRBJ2-2	CASSHGGAPGELFF	TGCGCCAGCAGCCACGGGGGGGCTCCCGGGGAGCTGTTTTTT
NA	NA	15	TRBV27	TRBJ2-7	CASSLSGGALFEQYF	TGTGCCAGCAGTTTATCGGGGGGGGCTCTCTTCGAGCAGTACTTC
few	TRBD2	17	TRBV4-2	TRBJ2-3	CASSQDRASGSTDTQYF	TGTGCCAGCAGCCAAGATCGCGCTAGCGGGAGCACAGATACGCAGTATTTT
many	NA	14	TRBV5-1	TRBJ1-1	CASSLVGGSTEAFF	TGCGCCAGCAGCTTGGTTGGAGGTAGCACTGAAGCTTTCTTT
few	NA	14	TRBV7-2	TRBJ2-7	CASSLDVASPEQYF	TGTGCCAGCAGCTTAGATGTGGCTAGCCCGGAGCAGTACTTC
many	NA	14	TRBV7-2	TRBJ2-7	CASSLGLSSYEQYF	TGTGCCAGCAGCTTAGGGCTGAGCTCCTACGAGCAGTACTTC
many	TRBD1	13	TRBV27	TRBJ1-1	CASSPRDSSEAFF	TGTGCCAGCAGTCCCCGGGACAGCAGTGAAGCTTTCTTT
NA	NA	12	TRBV6-2/TRBV6-3	TRBJ2-4	CASSQEKNIQYF	TGTGCCAGCAGTCAGGAAAAAAACATTCAGTACTTC
NA	TRBD2	15	TRBV20-1	TRBJ2-1	CSAPRTSGNYNEQFF	TGCAGTGCTCCGAGGACTAGCGGGAACTACAATGAGCAGTTCTTC
NA	TRBD2	14	TRBV5-1	TRBJ2-4	CASSWEGAKNIQYF	TGCGCCAGCAGCTGGGAGGGAGCCAAAAACATTCAGTACTTC
NA	TRBD2	15	TRBV28	TRBJ2-2	CASSLSGGHTGELYF	TGTGCCAGCAGTTTGTCGGGGGGGCATACCGGGGAGCTGTATTTT
NA	NA	15	TRBV24-1	TRBJ2-7	CATSSRSGGLDEQYF	TGTGCCACCAGTTCCCGCTCCGGTGGCCTCGACGAGCAGTACTTC
NA	NA	16	TRBV12-3/TRBV12-4	TRBJ2-2	CASSPGAGLNTGELFF	TGTGCCAGCAGCCCTGGGGCTGGGTTAAACACCGGGGAGCTGTTTTTT
few	NA	15	TRBV6-1	TRBJ1-4	CASSPSGGFGEKLFF	TGTGCCAGCAGTCCCTCCGGGGGATTTGGGGAAAAACTGTTTTTT
many	TRBD2	17	TRBV4-3	TRBJ2-1	CASSQDLRTSAHNEQFF	TGCGCCAGCAGCCAAGATCTTCGGACTAGCGCTCACAATGAGCAGTTCTTC
NA	NA	12	TRBV29-1	TRBJ2-7	CSVDSGPYEQYF	TGCAGCGTTGATTCTGGCCCCTACGAGCAGTACTTC
NA	TRBD1	16	TRBV7-9	TRBJ2-2	CASSLVGTGTTGELFF	TGTGCCAGCAGCTTAGTCGGGACAGGGACCACCGGGGAGCTGTTTTTT
many	TRBD1	13	TRBV12-3/TRBV12-4	TRBJ1-1	CASSMTGETEAFF	TGTGCCAGCAGTATGACAGGGGAAACTGAAGCTTTCTTT
NA	NA	16	TRBV9	TRBJ2-5	CASSGTADSNQETQYF	TGTGCCAGCAGCGGAACAGCGGACAGTAATCAAGAGACCCAGTACTTC
NA	NA	15	TRBV7-9	TRBJ2-5	CASAPPVRQAETQYF	TGTGCCAGCGCCCCGCCCGTCCGTCAGGCGGAGACCCAGTACTTC
few	TRBD2	17	TRBV7-8	TRBJ2-5	CASSPQGGRAFVETQYF	TGTGCCAGCAGCCCCCAGGGCGGGAGGGCCTTCGTAGAGACCCAGTACTTC
few	TRBD1	15	TRBV10-3	TRBJ2-2	CAISLTGANTGELFF	TGTGCCATCAGTTTGACAGGGGCGAACACCGGGGAGCTGTTTTTT